The clone carrying this TCR beta chain showed up just a few times. Its target is unknown. This sample stems from a study of beta chain features in type 1 diabetes. Study-wide background: Examination of sorted cells across all samples involved around 110 million cells.

General study results and limits: In the patient group, naive, central memory and Treg TCRB repertoires seemed more alike than in the healthy donor group.

Stem cell-like memory, regulatory, central memory and naive CD4+ cells were sorted via CD45RO/CCR7/CD25/CD127/CD95/CD27. cDNA synthesis used the whole RNA isolate, giving expressed TCRB sequences. Only in-frame clones appear in the TCRdb table, and some are missing; sequencing was by immunoSEQ multiplex PCR. The sample has 450,000 to 550,000 clones, 30% seen once. The length of the CDR3 is 12 residues. The V and J ends lost 8 bases and 8 bases, in that order; junction bases with no gene match: 9. Germline values: CDR1 GTSNPN, CDR2 SVGIG (reference sequence). The sample comprised naive CD4+ T cells from blood. The TCR sequence derives from a man younger than 30 in good health. V is TRBV30 and J is TRBJ1-2, with 9 positions matching TRBD1. For the CDR3, the DNA is TGTGCCGGGGACAGGGAGGGTCCGGGCTACACCTTC. It encodes CAGDREGPGYTF.